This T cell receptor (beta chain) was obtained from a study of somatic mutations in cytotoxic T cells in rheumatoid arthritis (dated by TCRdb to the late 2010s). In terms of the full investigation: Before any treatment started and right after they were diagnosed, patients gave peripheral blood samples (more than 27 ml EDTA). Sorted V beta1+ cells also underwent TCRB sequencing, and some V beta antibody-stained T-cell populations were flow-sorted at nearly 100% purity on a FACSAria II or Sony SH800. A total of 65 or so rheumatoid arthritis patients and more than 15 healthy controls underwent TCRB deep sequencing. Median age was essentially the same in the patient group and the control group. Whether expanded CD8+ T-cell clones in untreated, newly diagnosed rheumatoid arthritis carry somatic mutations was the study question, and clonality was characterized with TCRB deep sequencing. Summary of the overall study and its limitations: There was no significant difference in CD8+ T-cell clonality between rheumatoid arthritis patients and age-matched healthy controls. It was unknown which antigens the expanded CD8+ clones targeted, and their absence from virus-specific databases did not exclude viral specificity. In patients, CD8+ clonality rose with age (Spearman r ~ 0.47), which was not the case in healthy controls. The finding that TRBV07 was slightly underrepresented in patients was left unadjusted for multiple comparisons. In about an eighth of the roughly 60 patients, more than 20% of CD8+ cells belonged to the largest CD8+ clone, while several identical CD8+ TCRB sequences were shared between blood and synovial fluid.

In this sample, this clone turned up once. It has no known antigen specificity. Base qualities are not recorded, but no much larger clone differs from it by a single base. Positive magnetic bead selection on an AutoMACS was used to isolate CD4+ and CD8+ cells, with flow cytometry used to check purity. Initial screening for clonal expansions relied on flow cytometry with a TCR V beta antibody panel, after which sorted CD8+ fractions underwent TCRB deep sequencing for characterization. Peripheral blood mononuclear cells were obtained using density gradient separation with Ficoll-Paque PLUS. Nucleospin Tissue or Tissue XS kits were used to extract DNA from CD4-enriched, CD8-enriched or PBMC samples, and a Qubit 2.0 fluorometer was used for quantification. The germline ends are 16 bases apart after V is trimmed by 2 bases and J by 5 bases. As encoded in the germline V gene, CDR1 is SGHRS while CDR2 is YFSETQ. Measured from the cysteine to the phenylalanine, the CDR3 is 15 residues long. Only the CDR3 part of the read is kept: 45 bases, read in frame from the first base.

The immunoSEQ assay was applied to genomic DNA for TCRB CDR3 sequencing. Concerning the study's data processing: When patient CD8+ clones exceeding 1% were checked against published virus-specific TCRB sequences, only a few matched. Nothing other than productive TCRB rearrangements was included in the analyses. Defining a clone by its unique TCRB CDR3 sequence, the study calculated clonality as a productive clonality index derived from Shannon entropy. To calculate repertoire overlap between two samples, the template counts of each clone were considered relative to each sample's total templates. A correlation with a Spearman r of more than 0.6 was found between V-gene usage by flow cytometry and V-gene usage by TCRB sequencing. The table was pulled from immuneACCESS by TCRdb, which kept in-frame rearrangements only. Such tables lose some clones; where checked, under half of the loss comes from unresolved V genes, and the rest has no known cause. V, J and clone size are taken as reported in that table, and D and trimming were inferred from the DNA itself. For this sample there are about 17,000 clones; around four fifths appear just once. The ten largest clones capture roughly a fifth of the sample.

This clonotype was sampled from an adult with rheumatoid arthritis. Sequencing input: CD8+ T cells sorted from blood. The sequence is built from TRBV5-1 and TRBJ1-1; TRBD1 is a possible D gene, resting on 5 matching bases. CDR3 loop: CASSFDDSLNTEAFF. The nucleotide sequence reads TGCGCCAGCAGCTTCGACGACAGCCTTAATACTGAAGCTTTCTTT. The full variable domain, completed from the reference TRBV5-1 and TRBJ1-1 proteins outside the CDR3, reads KAGVTQTPRYLIKTRGQQVTLSCSPISGHRSVSWYQQTPGQGLQFLFEYFSETQRNKGNFPGRFSGRQFSNSRSEMNVSTLELGDSALYLCASSFDDSLNTEAFFGQGTRLTVV.